This TCR beta chain stems from a study of cytomegalovirus exposure and HLA in healthy donors (dated by TCRdb to about 2017). Study-wide context: An earlier analysis of 587 of the donors reported under 300 Gb of sequence data and around 110 million unique TCR beta sequences obtained from around 180 million T cells. Approximately 300 gigabases of sequencing data and some 85 million unique TCR sequences were included in an early release covering roughly 600 HLA-typed donors. Among the roughly 390 genotyped donors, roughly 80% belonged to the genetic ancestry cluster associated with self-reported Caucasian donors. The study was designed to test whether signatures of past pathogen exposure could be identified by cataloging public T cell receptors. The study profiled the T cell repertoires of about 640 subjects by immunosequencing and related them to cytomegalovirus serostatus. Besides the first cohort of 550 to 750 subjects, a separate validation cohort made up of over 95 different subjects was used. The study combined high-throughput TCR immunosequencing, statistical association of individual TCRs with disease status, and machine learning to predict cytomegalovirus infection status. A later analysis re-analyzed previously published TCR beta repertoires from about 600 donors and added high-resolution HLA genotyping to study TCR occurrence patterns. Rather than drawing on any new phenotypic data, the later analysis identified candidate immune exposures from TCR beta sequences and the way those sequences occurred across donors. In an earlier analysis of a few hundred of the donors, high-throughput TCR beta sequencing was used to judge whether each TCR beta V gene segment behaved as functional or pseudogenic. Donor age, sex, ethnicity and CMV serostatus were compiled alongside the repertoire data. Genome-wide SNP genotypes for about 65% of the roughly 700 donors were used in a later genetic analysis, which treated that subset as a discovery cohort. All discovery cohort repertoires had been generated on a single sequencing platform. HLA typing covered class I and class II loci at four-digit resolution. Typing coverage differed by locus: A, B, C, DRB1 and DQB1 were typed in roughly 629-630 donors, DQA1 in 522, DPA1 in some 610, and DPB1 in around 440. Roughly 5 DR-DQ haplotypes were handled as single units for association and clustering because linkage in the cohort was strong. Among some 400 genotyped donors of the cohort, an average of 235,054 unique TCR beta nucleotide sequences were sequenced per donor, roughly 20% of them non-productive.

In total, fewer than 750 healthy bone marrow donors made up the cohort. Cohort members were all nominally healthy when sampled, although unrecorded immune exposures were likely present. The donor was CMV seropositive and belonged to the group of about 290 seropositive cohort members. Each donor provided a peripheral blood sample, and peripheral blood mononuclear cells were used for TCR beta sequencing. Genomic DNA extraction from the blood cell samples was performed with the Qiagen DNeasy Blood Extraction Kit. The library was prepared using the immunoSEQ multiplex PCR assay. For the multiplex PCR, a mixture combining 60 forward primers for TCR Vbeta segments and 13 reverse primers for TCR Jbeta segments was used. Amplification of the CDR3 region of rearranged TCR beta genes was performed with a multiplex PCR assay on genomic DNA. On the Illumina HiSeq System, the amplified TCR beta libraries were sequenced as 87-base-pair reads. In the source study's methods: A later analysis tallied roughly 76 million unique TCR beta chains across the 610 or so repertoires, and approximately 11 million of those chains were shared by two or more donors. Raw reads were error-corrected and collapsed into unique sequences with a nearest-neighbor algorithm that merged closely related sequences to remove PCR and sequencing errors. V, D and J gene segments were assigned by aligning CDR3 sequences to IMGT reference sequences. For a sequence to be retained, at least a six-nucleotide match to both a V gene segment and a J gene segment was required. Rearrangements were called productive when the CDR3 lacked stop codons and stayed in frame with V and J; all others were non-productive. Following IMGT convention, CDR3 was defined as the stretch from the second conserved V-encoded cysteine up to the conserved J-encoded phenylalanine. The earlier analysis of some 600 of the donors excluded sequences that lacked an unambiguous match to a single V gene segment. In an earlier analysis of several hundred of the donors, V segments were called functional above 56.7% productive rearrangements and were called segregating when the between-donor standard deviation exceeded 5%. A statistical classification framework was built to diagnose cytomegalovirus status from the catalog of TCR beta chain sequences. A later analysis assigned V and J genes by comparing TCR nucleotide sequences with IMGT/GENE-DB human TR gene sequences. Using the TCRdist pipeline, a later analysis assigned CDR3 sequences along with most-parsimonious VDJ recombination scenarios. In a later analysis, each TCR beta chain was defined by its CDR3 amino acid sequence together with its V-gene family, and reads lacking a unique V-gene family were excluded. A later analysis removed 500 to 600 highly shared, low-generation-probability nucleotide sequences to deal with suspected cross-contamination and a sequencing artifact. In a later analysis, a clonal expansion index for each public chain was calculated from normalized within-repertoire ranks of inferred template counts. A later analysis computed generation probabilities with a VDJ recombination model fitted to out-of-frame rearrangements, and checked the results against IGoR. Hypergeometric tests were used in a later analysis to score TCR-TCR, TCR-HLA and TCR-CMV co-occurrence, with a repertoire-size bias correction applied to the TCR pairs. In a later analysis, false discovery rates were estimated by permuting HLA or CMV assignments 20 times. In a later analysis, co-occurring TCRs were grouped using DBSCAN, with TCRdist sequence similarity added in when clustering inside HLA-allele-positive subsets. For co-occurrence clustering, repertoires with fewer than 30,000 or more than 120,000 public chains were excluded, along with four or five repertoires with anomalous nucleotide sharing. TCRdb mirrors the immuneACCESS table, restricted to in-frame sequences. Some clones are absent from its copies; in checked studies, under half trace to an unresolved V gene, and the reason for the others is unknown. V and J calls and clone size are given by that table; D and trimming were obtained from the DNA. Present in this sample are 85,000 to 95,000 clones, about three quarters of which were seen just once. The ten largest account for roughly 5.4% of the sample.

Results and caveats for the whole study, not just this receptor: Most TCR sequences were observed very rarely across donors, whereas some public TCRs were present in many individuals. A further reported finding was that TCR beta sequences accurately predicted the HLA-A and HLA-B alleles for most subjects in the first cohort. Immune exposure information for the cohort was limited to CMV serostatus. Specific HLA alleles were associated with over 15,000 TCR beta sequences at a false discovery rate of 0.05 in a later analysis. Strong co-occurrence of HLA alleles, especially DR and DQ, made assigning TCR associations to individual alleles difficult. Because the 87-base-pair reads could not distinguish some IMGT-functional V segments, including TRBV6-2 and TRBV6-3, those segments were excluded. The study gave a list of roughly 150 TCR beta chains associated with cytomegalovirus. Three of the identified cytomegalovirus-associated TCR beta chains were confirmed in vitro to be specific for cytomegalovirus antigens. Sequencing depth was assumed to be roughly uniform across donors in the presence/absence analyses, though that assumption may not hold. Linkage disequilibrium might explain the correlated functional status among segregating V segments, but an unknown experimental factor could not be excluded. A later genetic analysis reported fewer N-insertions in productive TCRs among donors in an Asian-associated ancestry cluster than the approximately 670-donor mean. Because counts were too low, some 17 rarely observed V segments, including chromosome 9 orphons, were excluded from the earlier analysis of around 590 of the donors. Because some donors lacked HLA typing at each locus, the association tests relied only on the typed subset. V-gene and J-gene trimming of TCR beta chains was associated with a missense DCLRE1C variant in a later genetic analysis, and the association was replicated in an independent cohort. According to a later analysis, TCR association rates differed among HLA loci, with DRB1 alleles showing the most associated TCRs and HLA-C alleles showing the fewest. It was suggested by the authors that the approach could potentially be generalized to other disease states and immunological phenotypes. In this cohort, only TCR beta chains were sequenced, and detectable features were limited by the absence of alpha or paired-chain data. The sequencing pipeline was judged likely to have produced a cluster of highly shared sequence variants as a technical artifact. In an earlier analysis of over 550 of the donors, most TCR beta V segments were observed in productive rearrangements about 87% or about 30% of the time, broadly matching IMGT annotations. Cytomegalovirus status was reported to be diagnosed by the classifier with high specificity and sensitivity in both the original and validation cohorts. In a later analysis, HLA-associated TCR beta chains showed more clonal expansion and lower generation probabilities than non-associated chains that were equally common. Most CMV-associated TCR beta chains appeared to be HLA-restricted in a later analysis, and the HLA associations seemed to be driven largely by CMV exposure. Several of the top co-occurrence clusters appeared to be linked to parvovirus B19, influenza, CMV and Epstein-Barr virus, according to a later analysis.

CDR3 length: 18 amino acids, cysteine to phenylalanine. The retained sequence is limited to the CDR3, 54 bases, with the frame set at the first base. CDR1 and CDR2 are read off the germline V gene as SGHDT and YYEEEE. The junction shows trimming of 4 bases on V and 0 bases on J, plus 23 bases between the germline ends. A remark on this clone: What this receptor recognizes is not known. Base quality data are lacking; no much larger clone is found one base away.

The chain links TRBV5-6 with TRBJ2-7; possibly the D gene is TRBD1, per 5 matching bases. This clonotype was sampled from a man between 25 and 39 years old in good health and CMV-seropositive. The sequenced sample consisted of PBMCs. The bases are TGTGCCAGCAGCAACCGTTTCCCGACAGCCCTCACCTCCTACGAGCAGTACTTC. Its protein is CASSNRFPTALTSYEQYF.